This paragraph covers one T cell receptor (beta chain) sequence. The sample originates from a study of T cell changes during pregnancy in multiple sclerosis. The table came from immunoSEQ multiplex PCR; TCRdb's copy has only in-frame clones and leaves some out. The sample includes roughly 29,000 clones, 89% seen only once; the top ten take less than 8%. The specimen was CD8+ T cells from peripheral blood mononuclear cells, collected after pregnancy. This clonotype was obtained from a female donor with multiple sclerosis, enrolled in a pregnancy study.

This CDR3 is CASSSMGTFNEQFF. The CDR3 bases are TGTGCCAGCAGCTCAATGGGGACTTTCAATGAGCAGTTCTTC. This chain connects TRBV7-9 to TRBJ2-1, with D perhaps TRBD2 (6 bases). The CDR3 length is 14 residues. CDR1 and CDR2 (germline): SEHNR, FQNEAQ (reference sequence). The ends were cut back, 4 bases at V and 6 bases at J, with 13 bases in the middle.